Listed below are T cell receptor beta chains from one sample, sequenced in a study of OX40 agonist ivuxolimab in advanced cancers. The assay was immunoSEQ multiplex PCR, and TCRdb's table has in-frame clones only and misses some. This sample has about 100,000 clones, with approximately 91% found just once. The source was CD4+ or CD8+ T cells sorted from blood, collected in a trial of the OX40 agonist ivuxolimab. The receptors shown here come from an adult with an advanced solid tumor such as melanoma, head and neck, liver or kidney cancer. The CDR3 runs from the conserved cysteine through the conserved F or W. The order of the fields is J gene, V gene, CDR3 protein.

TRBJ1-2 TRBV2 CASSEGLVVYGYTF
TRBJ2-1 TRBV7-2 CASSQSTQRGHEQFF
TRBJ2-7 TRBV30 CAWSLGTSGRNEQYF
TRBJ2-7 TRBV5-1 CASADDRAQYF
TRBJ2-1 TRBV19 CASSKSSGSVDEQFF
TRBJ2-7 TRBV7-9 CASGDGGYEQYF
TRBJ2-5 TRBV14 CASSQDGRAAMYQETQYF
TRBJ2-1 TRBV7-9 CASSLGAGTYNEQFF
TRBJ2-1 TRBV7-2 CASSASGTMGSEQFF
TRBJ2-1 TRBV7-3 CASSLSSLNEQFF
TRBJ2-7 TRBV14 CASSLLGAYEQYF
TRBJ2-3 TRBV5-4 CASSSGLAGATDTQYF
TRBJ2-1 TRBV28 CASRPNFSGRGNEQFF
TRBJ1-2 TRBV30 CAVGHGYTF
TRBJ2-7 TRBV6-1 CASITWTSPSYEQYF
TRBJ1-3 TRBV5-1 CASREAVSGNTIYF
TRBJ1-1 TRBV18 CASCNLNTEAFF
TRBJ1-3 TRBV5-1 CASSLVPRNTIYF
TRBJ2-5 TRBV4-1 CASSQDLGGFETQYF
TRBJ2-1 TRBV5-1 CASSSSGTNYNEQFF
TRBJ2-5 TRBV30 CAWSFRTGGRETQYF
TRBJ2-7 TRBV7-2 CASSLVRVPSYEQYF
TRBJ2-3 TRBV5-1 CASSSQPPTDTQYF
TRBJ1-2 TRBV19 CASSPGSRYGYTF
TRBJ1-1 TRBV10-2 CASRGTEAFF
TRBJ2-7 TRBV21-1 CASSTPGPHFSRTPYF
TRBJ2-1 TRBV5-1 CASSPGLAGYEQFF
TRBJ1-6 TRBV28 CASTSGSLRLHF
TRBJ2-2 TRBV5-8 CASSIRGTGELFF
TRBJ2-1 TRBV4-2 CASSGTGTNEQFF
TRBJ2-7 TRBV18 CASSRDRGGHEQYF
TRBJ1-1 TRBV19 CASSTLIPNVEAFF
TRBJ2-3 TRBV10-1 CASSELTIVSSTDTQYF
TRBJ1-3 TRBV7-6 CASSLVGTGGNTIYF
TRBJ2-5 TRBV5-1 CASSLSGGQETQYF
TRBJ2-3 TRBV25-1 CASSELAGGLPDTQYF
TRBJ2-5 TRBV7-6 CASSSQRGAVETQYF
TRBJ1-1 TRBV5-1 CASSTTGAGTEAFF
TRBJ2-7 TRBV5-1 CASTEGDSYEQYF
TRBJ1-6 TRBV15 CATSRDSTLGRGGSPLHF